This TCR beta chain was captured in a study of T-cell reconstitution after alpha-beta-depleted transplantation in children. Study-wide points: Newly made T cells mostly supplied T-cell counts and diversity one year after transplant. The study reportedly traced alpha-beta T cells about two months after transplant to several hundred expanded graft clones. Some patients' high day-60 TCRbeta diversity was traced to surviving recipient T cells and thymic progenitors.

Of note for this clonotype: Its target is not known.

A TCRbeta library incorporating unique molecular identifiers was prepared. Using its own MiXCR run on the PCR reads, TCRdb lists one record per CDR3 protein. Here the sample spans 30,000 or so distinct CDR3 sequences, around 7% being singletons. Germline V CDR1 and CDR2: SGHKS, YYEKEE (reference sequence). The CDR3 has 17 residues. With V trimmed by 4 bases and J by 1 base, 11 bases remained unmatched. This material consisted of peripheral blood, taken 60 days after TCRalphabeta/CD19-depleted stem cell transplant. V gene TRBV5-5 combines with J gene TRBJ2-7; the match to TRBD2 covers 10 bases. The sequence was obtained from a child under two years old who had a stem cell transplant for acute myeloid leukemia, so the T cells may come from the graft donor. The CDR3 DNA is TGTGCCAGCAGCCCCGGGCTAGCGGGAGCCATTTCCTACGAGCAGTACTTC. This translates into CASSPGLAGAISYEQYF. Full variable domain (remainder filled in from reference TRBV5-5 and TRBJ2-7): DAGVTQSPTHLIKTRGQQVTLRCSPISGHKSVSWYQQVLGQGPQFIFQYYEKEERGRGNFPDRFSARQFPNYSSELNVNALLLGDSALYLCASSPGLAGAISYEQYFGPGTRLTVT.